These 23 T cell receptor beta chains came from one sample sequenced in a study of cytomegalovirus exposure and HLA in healthy donors. Primers included in the PCR were 60 Vbeta and 13 Jbeta primers. Only in-frame clones appear in the TCRdb table, and some are missing; sequencing was by immunoSEQ multiplex PCR. The table has 150,000 to 200,000 clones, over 70% seen once. Sequencing was done on a sample of PBMCs. The receptors were gathered from a woman between 18 and 29 years old in good health and CMV-seropositive.

The chain joins TRBV7-2 to TRBJ1-3; TRBD1 is a possible D gene (5 bases). CDR3 size: 16 residues. The V and J ends lost 4 bases and 0 bases respectively, with 13 bases between them. Looked up from germline, CDR1 is SGHTA and CDR2 is FQGNSA. In DNA form, the CDR3 reads TGTGCCAGCAGCTATACCGACAGCATCTCTGGAAACACCATATATTTT. Protein sequence: CASSYTDSISGNTIYF.

The V and J genes are TRBV2 and TRBJ1-6, with 7 bases matching TRBD1. CDR3 length: 13 amino acids. Germline assignment: CDR1 SNHLY and CDR2 FYNNEI. The trim removed 7 bases at V and 7 bases at J, leaving 4 bases unmatched. The CDR3 nucleotides are TGTGCCAGCAAGGGGACAGAGAATTCACCCCTCCACTTT. Its translation: CASKGTENSPLHF.

The genes are TRBV7-3 and TRBJ2-1; D remains ambiguous. Germline CDR1 SGHTA, CDR2 FQGTGA. Trimming pared 5 bases from V and 7 bases from J, leaving 15 bases between. The CDR3 length is 14 residues. This CDR3 reads CASSKMGQANEQFF. The CDR3 DNA sequence: TGTGCCAGCAGCAAAATGGGCCAAGCTAATGAGCAGTTCTTC.

The J gene is TRBJ1-2, the V gene TRBV30; tentative D call: TRBD1 (6 bases). The CDR3 runs to 14 residues. With 3 bases removed from V and 0 bases from J, the gap between germline ends came to 11 bases. In germline, CDR1 is GTSNPN, CDR2 SVGIG (reference sequence). The CDR3: CAWSLGHTNYGYTF. The CDR3 coding sequence is TGTGCCTGGAGCCTGGGACACACTAACTATGGCTACACCTTC.

The chain uses TRBV7-8 and TRBJ2-2; 15 bases are shared with TRBD2. With V trimmed by 5 bases and J by 7 bases, 11 bases remained unmatched. Germline V gene data show CDR1 as SGHVS and CDR2 as FQNEAQ. The CDR3 consists of 18 residues. Written as DNA, the CDR3 is TGTGCCAGCAGCCAACCGGGACTAGCGGGGGGCTGGAACGGGGAGCTGTTTTTT. This sequence encodes CASSQPGLAGGWNGELFF. Full variable domain (rest looked up from reference TRBV7-8 and TRBJ2-2): GAGVSQSPRYKVAKRGQDVALRCDPISGHVSLFWYQQALGQGPEFLTYFQNEAQLDKSGLPSDRFFAERPEGSVSTLKIQRTQQEDSAVYLCASSQPGLAGGWNGELFFGEGSRLTVL.

The V gene is TRBV6-5, the J gene TRBJ1-2, with D possibly being TRBD1 (6 bases). V lost 6 bases to trimming and J lost 14 bases, with 19 bases between them. The CDR3 has 12 amino acids. Germline-derived CDR1 and CDR2 are MNHEY and SVGAGI. CDR3 nucleotides: TGTGCCAGCAGCCCGTCAACAGGGCGTTTAACCTTC. It codes for CASSPSTGRLTF.

The chain carries TRBV6-5 and TRBJ1-1; TRBD1 might be the D (6 bases). V lost 5 bases to trimming and J lost 7 bases, with 8 bases between them. CDR1 and CDR2 from the germline V gene are MNHEY and SVGAGI. This CDR3 region has 11 residues. CDR3 residues: CASSQGIEAFF. CDR3 DNA: TGTGCCAGCAGTCAGGGGATTGAAGCTTTCTTT.

In its sample, this clone was seen once. The V and J genes are TRBV25-1 and TRBJ2-7; D may be TRBD2 (6 bases). V lost 5 bases, J lost 4 bases, and 18 bases lay in between. The CDR3 totals 15 residues. CDR1 MGHDK and CDR2 SYGVNS come from the germline V gene. As DNA, the CDR3 is TGTGCCAGCAGTTCCCGACAGACGGGAGCATACGAGCAGTACTTC. This gives the protein CASSSRQTGAYEQYF.

This clone is a singleton in its sample. The CDR3 here is CASSFRGVDTGELFF. The CDR3 DNA follows: TGTGCCAGCAGTTTCAGGGGGGTAGACACCGGGGAGCTGTTTTTT. The chain is built from TRBV27 and TRBJ2-2; D is possibly TRBD1 (7 bases). This CDR3 region has 15 residues. Trimming cost V 3 bases and J 3 bases, with 11 bases left between them. In germline, CDR1 is MNHEY, CDR2 SMNVEV (reference sequence).

The DNA for the CDR3 is TGTGCCAGTAAATGGGCAGGGAGCACAGATACGCAGTATTTT. It yields the protein CASKWAGSTDTQYF. V is TRBV19 and J is TRBJ2-3, with D perhaps TRBD1 (5 bases). CDR1 is LNHDA, CDR2 SQIVND, per germline (reference sequence). Trimming took 7 bases from V and 0 from J, leaving 11 bases between them. This CDR3 contains 14 residues.

This clone occurred a few times. The gene calls are TRBV9 and TRBJ1-2; the D gene is possibly TRBD1 (6 bases). Germline assignment: CDR1 SGDLS and CDR2 YYNGEE. The germline V and J ends were trimmed by 0 bases and 13 bases, with 22 bases remaining between them. CDR3 length equals 15 residues. The CDR3 spells CASSVDYRAGRYATF. Here the CDR3 DNA reads TGTGCCAGCAGCGTAGACTACAGGGCCGGTCGTTATGCCACCTTC.

Written as DNA, the CDR3 is TGTGCTAGTGGTTTGGTACGGGACTCTGGGGCCAACGTCCTGACTTTC. Translated: CASGLVRDSGANVLTF. V gene TRBV12-5 combines with J gene TRBJ2-6, with D possibly TRBD2 on 5 matching bases. The V and J ends lost 0 bases and 0 bases respectively, with 6 bases between them. The CDR3 is 16 residues long. Germline CDR1 is LGHNT and CDR2 is FRNRAP.

The chain carries TRBV9 and TRBJ2-5; possible D gene TRBD2, 6 bases. The V and J ends lost 1 base and 11 bases respectively, with 15 bases between them. The CDR3 is 13 amino acids. Germline V lookup: CDR1 SGDLS, CDR2 YYNGEE. CDR3 sequence reads: CASSVRLASEQYF. The DNA for the CDR3 is TGTGCCAGCAGCGTAAGGCTAGCGAGTGAGCAGTACTTC.

The gene calls are TRBV5-3 and TRBJ2-3, with 7 bases that match TRBD2. TRBV5-3 is classed as an ORF, of uncertain function. The CDR3 runs to 16 residues. V lost 2 bases to trimming and J lost 0 bases; unmatched junction nucleotides: 6. CDR3 nucleotide sequence: TGTGCCAGAAGCTTTGGACTAGTGGGGAGCACAGATACGCAGTATTTT. Protein: CARSFGLVGSTDTQYF.

The rearrangement links TRBV4-3 to TRBJ2-3; tentative D call: TRBD1 (5 bases). CDR3 length equals 16 residues. Trimming cost V 0 bases and J 0 bases, with 10 bases left between them. CDR1 is LGHNA and CDR2 is YSLEER in the germline V gene. The CDR3 spells CASSQDGHPSTDTQYF. The CDR3 DNA sequence: TGCGCCAGCAGCCAAGATGGACACCCAAGCACAGATACGCAGTATTTT.

Comments on this clone: The identical CDR3 is also encoded by other nucleotide sequences in the sample. The chain has TRBV30 and TRBJ2-7; D gene ambiguous. The CDR3 consists of 13 residues. The V gene lost 2 bases and the J gene lost 9 bases, with 17 bases spanning the gap. Germline V CDR1 and CDR2: GTSNPN, SVGIG (reference sequence). Here the CDR3 DNA reads TGTGCCTGGAGTCCCACCGCCCCTACGGGGCAGTACTTC. Its protein product is CAWSPTAPTGQYF.

The chain uses TRBV9 and TRBJ1-1, with D perhaps TRBD1 (5 bases). Germline V lookup: CDR1 SGDLS, CDR2 YYNGEE. The CDR3 sequence is 15 residues long. V shed 4 bases and J shed 3 bases, with 16 bases lying between them. The CDR3 here is CASSLGGRGYTEAFF. For the CDR3, the DNA is TGTGCCAGCAGCTTGGGGGGGAGAGGTTACACTGAAGCTTTCTTT.

The chain recombines TRBV10-3 with TRBJ1-5; TRBD1 is a possible D gene (6 bases). CDR1 and CDR2 (germline): ENHRY, SYGVKD. V shed 0 bases and J shed 6 bases, with 15 bases lying between them. This CDR3 is built from 16 residues. The CDR3: CAISESTGGGGQPQHF. The CDR3 DNA is TGTGCCATCAGTGAGTCAACTGGGGGCGGGGGTCAGCCCCAGCATTTT.

In its sample, this clone was seen once. The gene calls are TRBV12-5 and TRBJ2-5; D perhaps matches TRBD1 (6 bases). The DNA end lines up better with TRBJ2-7; the J call may be wrong. The germline V gene has CDR1 LGHNT and CDR2 FRNRAP. The CDR3 runs to 15 residues. This CDR3 is CASGLRTGLSYEQYF. DNA for the CDR3: TGTGCTAGTGGTTTGCGAACAGGGCTCTCCTACGAGCAGTACTTC.

The chain couples TRBV2 to TRBJ2-5, with D maybe TRBD2 (5 bases). V was trimmed by 3 bases and J by 12 bases, leaving 17 bases between them. The CDR3 covers 13 residues. CDR1 and CDR2 (germline): SNHLY, FYNNEI. As DNA, the CDR3 is TGTGCCAGCAGTGATGGACTCCATGGGTTCAAGTACTTC. Amino acids: CASSDGLHGFKYF.

This clone was picked up a small number of times. The rearrangement links TRBV4-1 to TRBJ2-3, with TRBD2 as a possible D gene (7 bases). This CDR3 has 17 residues. Germline CDR1 reads MGHRA; CDR2 reads YSYEKL. V gave up 1 base and J gave up 2 bases, with 16 bases separating them. This chain's CDR3 is CASSQAGGNQNTDTQYF. CDR3 DNA sequence: TGCGCCAGCAGCCAAGCGGGGGGCAACCAGAACACAGATACGCAGTATTTT.

The chain is built from TRBV7-2 and TRBJ2-3, with D perhaps matching TRBD1 (6 bases). The CDR3 is 16 amino acids. Between the trimmed V and J ends, which lost 6 bases and 0 bases, there was a span of 16 bases. Germline-derived CDR1 and CDR2 are SGHTA and FQGNSA. The CDR3 DNA reads TGTGCCAGCAGTTCGGCAGGGGCGGTGAGCACAGATACGCAGTATTTT. It encodes CASSSAGAVSTDTQYF.

CDR3 loop: CASSLYTGQETQYF. The DNA of the CDR3 is TGTGCCAGCAGCTTATACACGGGTCAAGAGACCCAGTACTTC. V usage is TRBV11-2 and J usage is TRBJ2-5, with unresolved D. Germline V gene lookup returns CDR1 SGHAT and CDR2 FQNNGV. Trimming took 2 bases from V and 2 from J, leaving 9 bases between them. The CDR3 extends over 14 amino acids.